These 6 T cell receptor beta chains originate from one sample sequenced in a study of blood T cell repertoires in COVID-19. Data came from immunoSEQ multiplex PCR; TCRdb stores just in-frame clones and leaves some out. The sample lists around 100,000 clones; 80% to 90% were seen once. The sequenced sample was peripheral blood. The receptor set was obtained from a woman in her 30s with acute or convalescent COVID-19.

CDR3 coding DNA: TGTGCCAGCAGCCAACCCGGACTTTCTACCACAGATACGCAGTATTTT. Protein product: CASSQPGLSTTDTQYF. V is TRBV3-1 (or the pseudogene TRBV3-2) and J is TRBJ2-3; TRBD2 might be the D (5 bases). Trimming took off 2 bases at V and 2 bases at J, with 14 bases between the two ends. Germline CDR1 LGHDT, CDR2 YNNKEL (reference sequence). The length of the CDR3 is 16 residues.

The chain carries TRBV25-1 and TRBJ1-1; maybe TRBD1 (5 bases). Germline CDR1 is MGHDK and CDR2 is SYGVNS. The CDR3 sequence is 15 residues long. The germline V and J ends were trimmed by 3 bases and 0 bases, with 11 bases remaining between them. The CDR3 DNA sequence: TGTGCCAGCAGTGACCAACAGGTCTTGAACACTGAAGCTTTCTTT. It specifies CASSDQQVLNTEAFF.

A single count supports this clone. The chain has TRBV7-3 and TRBJ2-1; a weak D match, TRBD1 (6 bases). Trimming took 2 bases from V and 9 from J, leaving 23 bases between them. The CDR3 is 17 residues long. CDR1 and CDR2 (germline): SGHTA, FQGTGA. The CDR3 nucleotides are TGTGCCAGCAGCTTACTCAACGTTAGATCAGGGGTTGCTGAGCAGTTCTTC. Translated: CASSLLNVRSGVAEQFF. Drawing the rest from reference TRBV7-3 and TRBJ2-1, the complete variable domain is GAGVSQTPSNKVTEKGKYVELRCDPISGHTALYWYRQSLGQGPEFLIYFQGTGAADDSGLPNDRFFAVRPEGSVSTLKIQRTERGDSAVYLCASSLLNVRSGVAEQFFGPGTRLTVL.

The chain uses TRBV27 and TRBJ2-1; tentative D call: TRBD1 (6 bases). Germline V gene lookup returns CDR1 MNHEY and CDR2 SMNVEV (reference sequence). Trimming pared 3 bases from V and 8 bases from J, leaving 17 bases between. The CDR3 is made up of 15 amino acids. The DNA of the CDR3 is TGTGCCAGCAGTTTGCGAGGGGGAAGTCAGTATGAGCAGTTCTTC. Protein sequence: CASSLRGGSQYEQFF.

The CDR3 coding sequence is TGCGCCAGCAGCTTGGACGTCAGGGGAGATGGCTACACCTTC. Amino acids: CASSLDVRGDGYTF. The rearrangement links TRBV5-1 to TRBJ1-2; D might be TRBD1 (6 bases). Deletions cut 0 bases from V and 6 bases from J, with 12 bases between. The CDR3 has 14 amino acids. CDR1 and CDR2 (germline): SGHRS, YFSETQ.

This chain connects TRBV19 to TRBJ2-3, with a weak D call TRBD2 (6 bases). CDR1 and CDR2 from the germline V gene are LNHDA and SQIVND (reference sequence). The CDR3 spans 18 residues. Trimming took off 5 bases at V and 5 bases at J, with 26 bases between the two ends. As DNA, the CDR3 is TGTGCCAGTAGTTTTTACTCCAGTCGGGTGGAGGGCGGAGATACGCAGTATTTT. This gives the protein CASSFYSSRVEGGDTQYF.